This entry lists 5 T cell receptor beta chains sequenced from one sample in a study of monozygotic twins with inflammatory bowel disease. TCRdb re-called the 5' RACE reads and shows each CDR3 protein once, DNA omitted. Its table lists about 160,000 distinct CDR3 sequences. Sequenced sample: blood. The source is a human donor with ulcerative colitis or Crohn's disease, or a healthy co-twin of an affected twin (not recorded which).

V gene TRBV20-1 combines with J gene TRBJ1-2. The CDR3 is made up of 16 amino acids. CDR1 is DFQATT, CDR2 SNEGSKA, per germline (reference sequence). Here the CDR3 reads CSARAEGNQRNYGYTF.

The J gene is TRBJ2-3, the V gene TRBV2; lacking DNA, the TRBD1 call made by TCRdb goes unchecked. The CDR3 is made up of 12 amino acids. The germline gives CDR1 SNHLY, CDR2 FYNNEI. The CDR3 reads CASNPGAITQYF.

The genes are TRBV25-1 and TRBJ2-5; the D call from TCRdb, TRBD2, cannot be confirmed without DNA. Germline assignment: CDR1 MGHDK and CDR2 SYGVNS. The CDR3 loop spans 13 amino acids. CDR3 residues: CASSEQARETQYF.

The V and J genes are TRBV20-1 and TRBJ2-5; no DNA is available, so the TRBD2 call from TCRdb remains unchecked. This CDR3 spans 12 amino acids. Germline V gene data show CDR1 as DFQATT and CDR2 as SNEGSKA (reference sequence). The CDR3 loop is CSAGGEWETQYF.

This sequence joins TRBV2 and TRBJ2-7; TCRdb reports TRBD2, a call that lacks DNA to check it against. The germline V gene encodes CDR1 SNHLY and CDR2 FYNNEI. This CDR3 has 15 residues. This chain's CDR3 is CASESRRTTSYEQYF.